Below, 5 T cell receptor beta chains from the same sample are listed, as sequenced in a study of T cells in Graves' hyperthyroidism and ophthalmopathy. The CDR3 regions of TCR beta were amplified from RNA transcripts. In the first-round RT-PCR of the TCR CDR3, the HTBI primer set was used. TCRdb reprocessed the multiplex PCR reads via MiXCR and lists one record per CDR3 protein. Among hundreds of thousands of distinct CDR3 sequences listed, less than 25% were seen once. Sequenced input: blood. The receptors here all came from a man aged 25 to 40 with Graves' ophthalmopathy.

The table lists this clonotype with many counts. The genes are TRBV20-1 and TRBJ1-1; 8 bases are shared with TRBD1. The length of the CDR3 is 14 residues. The V gene end was trimmed by 5 bases and the J gene end by 1 base; junction bases not matched to a gene: 6. Germline values: CDR1 DFQATT, CDR2 SNEGSKA (reference sequence). This chain's CDR3 is CSAFTGTGNTEAFF. The DNA of the CDR3 is TGCAGTGCTTTTACGGGGACAGGGAACACTGAAGCTTTCTTT.

This clonotype turned up a few times. This chain links TRBV7-8 with TRBJ1-6, with TRBD1 as a possible D gene (6 bases). From germline, CDR1 is SGHVS and CDR2 FQNEAQ. The CDR3 contains 16 residues. Deletions cut 3 bases from V and 7 bases from J, with 16 bases between. CDR3: CASSFTGNGGNSPLHF. CDR3 bases: TGTGCCAGCAGCTTTACAGGGAACGGAGGGAATTCACCCCTCCACTTT.

This clonotype was observed many times. The chain joins TRBV28 to TRBJ2-6; D is perhaps TRBD1 (6 bases). V was trimmed by 5 bases and J by 0 bases, leaving 8 bases between them. CDR3 size: 15 residues. In germline, CDR1 is MDHEN, CDR2 SYDVKM. CDR3 loop: CASSSRGSGANVLTF. Here the CDR3 DNA reads TGTGCCAGCAGTAGCAGGGGCTCTGGGGCCAACGTCCTGACTTTC.

This clonotype showed up just a few times. V usage is TRBV28 and J usage is TRBJ1-2; TRBD1 agrees at 7 bases. V shed 8 bases and J 8 bases; nucleotides not matched to a gene: 5. This CDR3 contains 11 residues. Germline V gene sequence: CDR1 MDHEN, CDR2 SYDVKM. The CDR3 spells CASEGAQGYTF. CDR3 nucleotides: TGTGCCAGCGAGGGGGCGCAGGGCTACACCTTC.

This clonotype showed up many times. V is TRBV5-1 and J is TRBJ2-5, with D tentatively TRBD2 (6 bases). Germline CDR1 and CDR2: SGHRS and YFSETQ. V was cut by 4 bases and J by 3 bases, with 13 bases left in between. This CDR3 has 14 residues. CDR3 protein: CASSHGTGEETQYF. In DNA, the CDR3 is TGCGCCAGCAGCCACGGGACGGGGGAAGAGACCCAGTACTTC.